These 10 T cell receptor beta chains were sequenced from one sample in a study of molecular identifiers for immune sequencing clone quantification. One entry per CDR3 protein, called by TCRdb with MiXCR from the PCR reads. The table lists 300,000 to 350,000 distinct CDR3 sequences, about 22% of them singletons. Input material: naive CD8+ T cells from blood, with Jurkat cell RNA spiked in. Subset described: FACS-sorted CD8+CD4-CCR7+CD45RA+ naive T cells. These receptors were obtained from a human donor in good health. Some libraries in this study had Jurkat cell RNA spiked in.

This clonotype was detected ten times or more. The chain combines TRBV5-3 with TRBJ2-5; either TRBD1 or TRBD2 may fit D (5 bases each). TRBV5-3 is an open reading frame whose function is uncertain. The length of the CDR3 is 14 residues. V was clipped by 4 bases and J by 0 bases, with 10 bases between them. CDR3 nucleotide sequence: TGTGCCAGAAGCGCCGGGACGGACCAAGAGACCCAGTACTTC. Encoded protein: CARSAGTDQETQYF.

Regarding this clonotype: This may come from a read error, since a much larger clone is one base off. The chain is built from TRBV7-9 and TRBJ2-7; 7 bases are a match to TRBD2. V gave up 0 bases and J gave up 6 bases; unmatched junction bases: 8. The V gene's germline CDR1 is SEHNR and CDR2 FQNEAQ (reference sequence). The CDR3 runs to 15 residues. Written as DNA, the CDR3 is TGTGCCAGCAGCTTAGCAGCGGGGCTCAGTGGCGAGCAGTACTTC. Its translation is CASSLAAGLSGEQYF.

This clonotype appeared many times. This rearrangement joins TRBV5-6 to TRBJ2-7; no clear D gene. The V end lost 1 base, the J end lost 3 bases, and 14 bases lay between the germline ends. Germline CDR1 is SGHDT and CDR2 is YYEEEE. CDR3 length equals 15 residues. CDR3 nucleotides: TGTGCCAGCAGCTTGTATCGCGGATCGAACTACGAGCAGTACTTC. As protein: CASSLYRGSNYEQYF.

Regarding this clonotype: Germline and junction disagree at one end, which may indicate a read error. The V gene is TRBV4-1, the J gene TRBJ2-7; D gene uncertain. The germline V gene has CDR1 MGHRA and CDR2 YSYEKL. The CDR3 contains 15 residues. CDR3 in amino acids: CASSQIDVSSYERYF. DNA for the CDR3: TGCGCCAGCAGCCAGATCGACGTCAGCTCCTACGAGCGGTACTTC.

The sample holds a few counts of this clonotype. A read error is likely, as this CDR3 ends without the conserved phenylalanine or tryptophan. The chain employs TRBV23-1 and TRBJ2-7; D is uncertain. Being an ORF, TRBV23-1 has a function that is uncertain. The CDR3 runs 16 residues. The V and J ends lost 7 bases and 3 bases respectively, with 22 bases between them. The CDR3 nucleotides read TGCGCCAGCATCCCCCCGGTTAGGGTCGAGTACTACGAGCAGTACCTC. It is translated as CASIPPVRVEYYEQYL.

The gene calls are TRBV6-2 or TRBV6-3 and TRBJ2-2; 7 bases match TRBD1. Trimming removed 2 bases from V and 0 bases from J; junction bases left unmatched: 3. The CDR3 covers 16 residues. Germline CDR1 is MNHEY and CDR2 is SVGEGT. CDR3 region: CASSYLRGTNTGELFF. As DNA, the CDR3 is TGTGCCAGCAGTTACCTCAGGGGGACGAACACCGGGGAGCTGTTTTTT.

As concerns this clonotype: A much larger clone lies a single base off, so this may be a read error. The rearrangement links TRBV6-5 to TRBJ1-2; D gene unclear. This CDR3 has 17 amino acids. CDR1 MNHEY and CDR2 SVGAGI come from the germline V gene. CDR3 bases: TGTGCCAGCAATTACACCCGGATGCCCCCTGAAATCTATGGCTACACCTTC. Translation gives CASNYTRMPPEIYGYTF.

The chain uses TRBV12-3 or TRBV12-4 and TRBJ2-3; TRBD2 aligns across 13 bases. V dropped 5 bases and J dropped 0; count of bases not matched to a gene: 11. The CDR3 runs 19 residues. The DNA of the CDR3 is TGTGCCAGCAGTACACCCGGGACTAGCGGGGTGCTTAGCACAGATACGCAGTATTTT. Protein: CASSTPGTSGVLSTDTQYF.

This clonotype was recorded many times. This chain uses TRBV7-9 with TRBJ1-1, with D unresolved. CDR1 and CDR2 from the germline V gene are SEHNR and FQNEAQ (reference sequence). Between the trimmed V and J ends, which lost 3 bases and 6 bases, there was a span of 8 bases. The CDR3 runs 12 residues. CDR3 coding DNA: TGTGCCAGCAGCTTCTACGGTTCTGAAGCTTTCTTT. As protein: CASSFYGSEAFF.

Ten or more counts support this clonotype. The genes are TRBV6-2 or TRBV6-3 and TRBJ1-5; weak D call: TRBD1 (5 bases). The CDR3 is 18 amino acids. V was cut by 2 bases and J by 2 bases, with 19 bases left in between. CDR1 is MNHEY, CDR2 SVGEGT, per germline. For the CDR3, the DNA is TGTGCCAGCAGTTACGATCGAATGGGGGTAATGGGCAATCAGCCCCAGCATTTT. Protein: CASSYDRMGVMGNQPQHF.